The 23 T cell receptor beta chains presented below share a single source sample, sequenced in a study of blood T cell repertoires in COVID-19. Assay: immunoSEQ multiplex PCR; the TCRdb copy retains only in-frame clones and omits some. The sample consists of about 81,000 clones, about 84% of them appearing once. The source material was peripheral blood. These receptors originate from a woman in her 70s with acute or convalescent COVID-19.

In this sample, this clone turned up once. J is TRBJ1-1 and V is TRBV20-1; D is perhaps TRBD1 (5 bases). This CDR3 spans 14 amino acids. Germline lookup yields CDR1 DFQATT and CDR2 SNEGSKA (reference sequence). Trimming left V 3 bases short and J 3 bases short, with 14 bases between. The CDR3 nucleotides are TGCAGTGCTAGTCGGTCGCAGGGTCACACTGAAGCTTTCTTT. It is translated as CSASRSQGHTEAFF.

This sequence joins TRBV7-2 and TRBJ2-3; 9 bases are a match to TRBD2. V lost 5 bases to trimming and J lost 2 bases; unmatched junction nucleotides: 8. The CDR3 extends over 16 amino acids. Looked up from germline, CDR1 is SGHTA and CDR2 is FQGNSA. The CDR3 DNA is TGTGCCAGCAGCAAGAGCGGGAGGACAACCACAGATACGCAGTATTTT. Translated, it gives CASSKSGRTTTDTQYF.

The genes are TRBV7-2 and TRBJ1-2; 8 bases match TRBD1. CDR3 length: 13 amino acids. The germline gives CDR1 SGHTA, CDR2 FQGNSA. The junction had 6 bases not matched to a gene; V was cut back by 5 bases and J by 7 bases. CDR3 nucleotides: TGTGCCAGCAGCGCAGACAGGGGTGGTGGCTACACCTTC. This codes for CASSADRGGGYTF.

This chain links TRBV9 with TRBJ1-6; 7 bases agree with TRBD1. The CDR3 spans 15 residues. CDR1 and CDR2 (germline): SGDLS, YYNGEE. With 0 bases clipped from V and 8 bases from J, the junction kept 5 bases outside the gene matches. CDR3: CASSVDPGGDSPLHF. The CDR3, as DNA: TGTGCCAGCAGCGTAGATCCAGGGGGAGATTCACCCCTCCACTTT.

The genes are TRBV7-7 and TRBJ2-2; a possible D gene is TRBD2 (6 bases). CDR3 length: 15 amino acids. Germline values: CDR1 SSHAT, CDR2 FNYEAQ (reference sequence). Trimming removed 1 base at V and 6 bases at J, with 12 bases between. Here the CDR3 DNA reads TGTGCCAGCAGCTTAGGGCTAGCGAGCGCCGGGGAGCTGTTTTTT. This translates into CASSLGLASAGELFF.

This clone turned up a few times. Other DNA sequences in this sample translate to the same CDR3. The rearrangement uses TRBV5-4 and TRBJ1-2; D is possibly TRBD1 (6 bases). The CDR3 totals 13 residues. Germline V gives CDR1 SGHNT, CDR2 YYREEE (reference sequence). Trimming cost V 0 bases and J 5 bases, with 8 bases left between them. The DNA of the CDR3 is TGTGCCAGCAGCTTGGACAGGGATTATGGCTACACCTTC. Translating it yields CASSLDRDYGYTF.

The chain couples TRBV3-1 (or the pseudogene TRBV3-2) to TRBJ2-1; 7 nucleotides align to TRBD2. Germline loops: CDR1 LGHDT, CDR2 YNNKEL (reference sequence). The CDR3 length is 12 residues. The junction had 4 bases not matched to a gene; V was cut back by 0 bases and J by 14 bases. CDR3 sequence reads: CASSQDVTSKFF. CDR3 in DNA: TGTGCCAGCAGCCAAGATGTGACTAGCAAGTTCTTC.

V gene TRBV30 combines with J gene TRBJ1-1; possible D gene TRBD1, 5 bases. This CDR3 contains 13 residues. CDR1 is GTSNPN and CDR2 is SVGIG in the germline V gene (reference sequence). Trimming left V 3 bases short and J 2 bases short, with 10 bases between. DNA of the CDR3: TGTGCCTGGAGGAGGACACTAAACACTGAAGCTTTCTTT. Protein sequence: CAWRRTLNTEAFF.

The rearrangement uses TRBV4-1 and TRBJ2-1; no firm D call. CDR1 is MGHRA, CDR2 YSYEKL, per germline. Trimming left V 6 bases short and J 3 bases short, with 9 bases between. This CDR3 spans 13 amino acids. The CDR3 DNA sequence: TGCGCCAGCAGTCTGGCGGACTACAATGAGCAGTTCTTC. It specifies CASSLADYNEQFF.

The chain links TRBV19 to TRBJ1-2; D unclear. V dropped 6 bases and J dropped 7 bases, with 21 bases sitting between them. The CDR3 has 15 amino acids. CDR1 LNHDA and CDR2 SQIVND come from the germline V gene (reference sequence). Here the CDR3 reads CASSLLGSKAIGYTF. CDR3 sequence (DNA): TGTGCCAGTAGCTTGCTGGGCAGCAAGGCTATTGGCTACACCTTC.

The chain links TRBV11-2 to TRBJ1-2; tentative D call: TRBD1 (6 bases). This CDR3 contains 14 residues. CDR1 is SGHAT, CDR2 FQNNGV, per germline. The ends were cut back, 1 base at V and 3 bases at J, with 9 bases in the middle. The CDR3 reads CASSLVGGDYGYTF. CDR3 in DNA: TGTGCCAGCAGCTTAGTAGGGGGGGACTATGGCTACACCTTC.

The rearrangement links TRBV11-2 to TRBJ2-3; maybe TRBD2 (6 bases). The CDR3 extends over 13 amino acids. Germline V gives CDR1 SGHAT, CDR2 FQNNGV. The ends were cut back, 1 base at V and 4 bases at J, with 6 bases in the middle. The CDR3 region is CASSLAGADTQYF. CDR3 DNA sequence: TGTGCCAGCAGCTTAGCGGGAGCAGATACGCAGTATTTT.

The chain carries TRBV19 and TRBJ2-2; D unclear. Germline V CDR1 and CDR2: LNHDA, SQIVND (reference sequence). V gave up 1 base and J gave up 0 bases, with 3 bases separating them. There are 14 residues in the CDR3. CDR3 in amino acids: CASSIASNTGELFF. The DNA of the CDR3 is TGTGCCAGTAGTATAGCATCGAACACCGGGGAGCTGTTTTTT.

The gene calls are TRBV29-1 and TRBJ2-1; 13 bases are a match to TRBD2. The V segment lost 7 bases and the J segment 4 bases; nucleotides outside the gene matches: 4. The CDR3 covers 14 residues. CDR1 SQVTM and CDR2 ANQGSEA come from the germline V gene. The CDR3 nucleotides are TGCAGCGCTAGACTAGCGGGGGGATACAATGAGCAGTTCTTC. Translated: CSARLAGGYNEQFF.

The rearrangement uses TRBV5-1 and TRBJ1-4; 10 bases align to TRBD1. CDR1 and CDR2 (germline): SGHRS, YFSETQ. The CDR3 has 16 residues. V was pared by 0 bases and J by 7 bases, with 6 bases of the junction left unmatched. DNA for the CDR3: TGCGCCAGCAGCTTGGTGGAGACAGGGGGCGGTGAAAAACTGTTTTTT. It yields the protein CASSLVETGGGEKLFF.

V gene TRBV19 combines with J gene TRBJ2-3; 11 nucleotides match TRBD2. Germline V CDR1 and CDR2: LNHDA, SQIVND (reference sequence). The trim removed 5 bases at V and 5 bases at J, leaving 9 bases unmatched. The CDR3 sequence is 16 residues long. The CDR3: CASSLPGTSGGDTQYF. The DNA for the CDR3 is TGTGCCAGTAGTCTGCCGGGGACTAGCGGAGGAGATACGCAGTATTTT.

The chain recombines TRBV12-2 with TRBJ1-1; TRBD1, the table's D call, lacks a check against the DNA. TRBV12-2 is flagged as a pseudogene. There are 18 residues in the CDR3. Written as DNA, the CDR3 is TGTGCAAGTCGCTTAGGACAGGAATCTGCGGCGGAGAACACTGAAGCTTTCTTT. It is translated as CASRLGQESAAENTEAFF.

The rearrangement links TRBV5-1 to TRBJ2-1; tentatively, D is TRBD2 (5 bases). V lost 4 bases, J lost 4 bases, and 18 bases lay in between. Germline-derived CDR1 and CDR2 are SGHRS and YFSETQ. The CDR3 contains 16 residues. The CDR3 reads CASSPHGEPSYNEQFF. Written as DNA, the CDR3 is TGCGCCAGCAGCCCCCATGGGGAGCCGTCGTACAATGAGCAGTTCTTC.

The CDR3 coding sequence is TGTGCCAGCAGTGAATCCCCCGGGACAGGGCGAAGCGAGCAGTACGTC. Amino acid sequence: CASSESPGTGRSEQYV. This chain uses TRBV6-1 with TRBJ2-7; 9 nucleotides match TRBD1. V lost 2 bases to trimming and J lost 6 bases; unmatched junction nucleotides: 11. Germline V gene lookup returns CDR1 MNHNS and CDR2 SASEGT. The CDR3 extends over 16 amino acids.

The rearrangement joins TRBV5-6 to TRBJ2-5; 8 nucleotides align to TRBD1. The germline gives CDR1 SGHDT, CDR2 YYEEEE. The CDR3 is made up of 16 amino acids. J lost 4 bases, V lost 5 bases, and 13 bases had no gene match. CDR3 sequence (DNA): TGTGCCAGCAGTGAGACCGGGACAGGTCAAAGAGAGACCCAGTACTTC. Translated: CASSETGTGQRETQYF.

This chain connects TRBV14 to TRBJ2-6; 10 bases match TRBD1. The CDR3 has 19 amino acids. V dropped 0 bases and J dropped 1; count of bases not matched to a gene: 6. Per germline, CDR1 SGHDN and CDR2 FVKESK. Here the CDR3 reads CASSQEPGQGYSGANVLTF. In nucleotides, the CDR3 is TGTGCCAGCAGCCAAGAACCGGGACAGGGGTATTCTGGGGCCAACGTCCTGACTTTC.

The chain links TRBV10-1 to TRBJ2-5, with D tentatively TRBD1 (6 bases). Trimming took 2 bases from V and 4 from J, leaving 8 bases between them. This CDR3 has 13 amino acids. Per the germline V gene, CDR1 is WNHNN and CDR2 is SYGVQD (reference sequence). The CDR3 nucleotides read TGCGCCAGCAGTGAGGAAGGGGGAGAGACCCAGTACTTC. It translates to CASSEEGGETQYF.

CDR3 nucleotides: TGTGCCAGCAGTCCGGGGACAGCTTTGCGGGTCGAGCAGTACGTC. Its translation is CASSPGTALRVEQYV. The chain has TRBV28 and TRBJ2-7; 7 bases are a match to TRBD1. The CDR3 extends over 15 amino acids. The V and J ends lost 5 bases and 6 bases, in that order; junction bases with no gene match: 13. Looked up from germline, CDR1 is MDHEN and CDR2 is SYDVKM.